This is a list of T cell receptor beta chains from one sample in a study of shared clonotypes between healthy human individuals. TCRdb's copy holds only in-frame clones and misses some; the assay was immunoSEQ multiplex PCR. The table includes about 820,000 clones, around 93% detected once. The sample consisted of naive CD8+ T cells sorted from blood. Every receptor here comes from a young man in good health. CDR3s include the opening cysteine and the closing phenylalanine or tryptophan. Fields, in order: D gene, J gene, clone size, V gene, CDR3 DNA, CDR3 protein. D genes are given only for firm matches. Only part of the rows carry a size: once, few, many, or a class if the clone is expanded.

d_call: TRBD1; j_call: TRBJ2-3; clone_size: once; v_call: TRBV4-1; cdr3_nt: TGCGCCAGCAGCCGATCGACAGGGAGCACAGATGCGCAGTATTTT; cdr3_aa: CASSRSTGSTDAQYF
d_call: -; j_call: TRBJ1-1; clone_size: -; v_call: TRBV7-2; cdr3_nt: TGTGCCAGCGCAGAGGGGACTGAAGCTTTCTTT; cdr3_aa: CASAEGTEAFF
d_call: -; j_call: TRBJ2-5; clone_size: -; v_call: TRBV13; cdr3_nt: TGTGCCAGCAGCACTATGGCTTTGCGGGCGGAGACCCAGTACTTC; cdr3_aa: CASSTMALRAETQYF
d_call: -; j_call: TRBJ1-5; clone_size: -; v_call: TRBV6-1; cdr3_nt: TGTGCCAGCAGCCACAGGTTAGAACAGCCCCAGCATTTT; cdr3_aa: CASSHRLEQPQHF
d_call: -; j_call: TRBJ2-7; clone_size: -; v_call: TRBV14; cdr3_nt: TGTGCCAGCAGCCAAGATCCCCAGCGGACGAGCGAGCAGTACTTC; cdr3_aa: CASSQDPQRTSEQYF
d_call: TRBD2; j_call: TRBJ2-5; clone_size: -; v_call: TRBV7-9; cdr3_nt: TGTGCCAGCAGCTCGTTAGCGGGAGGGCTGGAGACCCAGTACTTC; cdr3_aa: CASSSLAGGLETQYF
d_call: -; j_call: TRBJ1-5; clone_size: -; v_call: TRBV6-6; cdr3_nt: TGTGCCAGCTGGGGGGTGCGCAATCAGCCCCAGCATTTT; cdr3_aa: CASWGVRNQPQHF
d_call: TRBD1; j_call: TRBJ1-2; clone_size: -; v_call: TRBV29-1; cdr3_nt: TGCAGCGACCTCCCGGTGGGACAGGGGGACTATGGCTACACCTTC; cdr3_aa: CSDLPVGQGDYGYTF
d_call: -; j_call: TRBJ2-5; clone_size: -; v_call: TRBV7-2; cdr3_nt: TGTGCCAGCAGCTTAGACCCCTCCAGCGGTCCCAGGGAGACCCAGTACTTC; cdr3_aa: CASSLDPSSGPRETQYF
d_call: TRBD2; j_call: TRBJ2-7; clone_size: few; v_call: TRBV5-1; cdr3_nt: TGCGCCAGCAGCTTGACAGCGGGGGGCGGTTACGAGCAGTACTTC; cdr3_aa: CASSLTAGGGYEQYF
d_call: -; j_call: TRBJ2-5; clone_size: -; v_call: TRBV29-1; cdr3_nt: TGCAGCGTTGTCGGGGCAGGGTCCCAAGAGACCCAGTACTTC; cdr3_aa: CSVVGAGSQETQYF
d_call: -; j_call: TRBJ2-5; clone_size: -; v_call: TRBV18; cdr3_nt: TGTGCCAGCTCACCACCGACCAGCGGGGAGACCCAGTACTTC; cdr3_aa: CASSPPTSGETQYF
d_call: TRBD1; j_call: TRBJ2-1; clone_size: -; v_call: TRBV6-5; cdr3_nt: TGTGCCAGCAGTCCCGCAGGGGGCAATGAGCAGTTCTTC; cdr3_aa: CASSPAGGNEQFF
d_call: -; j_call: TRBJ1-5; clone_size: -; v_call: TRBV27; cdr3_nt: TGTGCCAGCAGTTTAGCAGGGGGCAATCAGCCCCAGCATTTT; cdr3_aa: CASSLAGGNQPQHF
d_call: TRBD1; j_call: TRBJ1-2; clone_size: -; v_call: TRBV4-1; cdr3_nt: TGCGCCAGCAGCCCCTACAGGGGGAGCTACACCTTC; cdr3_aa: CASSPYRGSYTF
d_call: -; j_call: TRBJ2-7; clone_size: -; v_call: TRBV6-1; cdr3_nt: TGTGCCAGCAGTGCAGAAGTTCTTGCGTTGGTCGAGCAGTACTTC; cdr3_aa: CASSAEVLALVEQYF
d_call: TRBD1; j_call: TRBJ2-1; clone_size: -; v_call: TRBV27; cdr3_nt: TGTGCCAGCAGTCCACAGGGGGCCTGGGCATACAATGAGCAGTTCTTC; cdr3_aa: CASSPQGAWAYNEQFF
d_call: TRBD1; j_call: TRBJ2-7; clone_size: -; v_call: TRBV14; cdr3_nt: TGTGCCAGCAGCCTCGGGACAGGGTACTACGAGCAGTACTTC; cdr3_aa: CASSLGTGYYEQYF
d_call: -; j_call: TRBJ1-1; clone_size: -; v_call: TRBV28; cdr3_nt: TGTGCCAGCAGTTTATGGGGAGACGCGAGGACTGAAGCTTTCTTT; cdr3_aa: CASSLWGDARTEAFF
d_call: TRBD2; j_call: TRBJ2-7; clone_size: -; v_call: TRBV27; cdr3_nt: TGTGCCAGCAGTCTAGGGGGGACTAGCGGGAGAGAGCAGTACTTC; cdr3_aa: CASSLGGTSGREQYF
d_call: TRBD2; j_call: TRBJ2-7; clone_size: -; v_call: TRBV27; cdr3_nt: TGTGCCAGCAGTACGACTAGCTCCTCCTACGAGCAGTACTTC; cdr3_aa: CASSTTSSSYEQYF
d_call: -; j_call: TRBJ2-1; clone_size: -; v_call: TRBV28; cdr3_nt: TGTGCCAGCAAGCTTGCGGCTGATTCCTACAATGAGCAGTTCTTC; cdr3_aa: CASKLAADSYNEQFF
d_call: -; j_call: TRBJ2-7; clone_size: -; v_call: TRBV15; cdr3_nt: TGTGCCACCAGCAGAGAGAGGTCCTACGAGCAGTACTTC; cdr3_aa: CATSRERSYEQYF
d_call: -; j_call: TRBJ2-1; clone_size: -; v_call: TRBV7-9; cdr3_nt: TGTGCCAGCAGCTCCTCAGGGTTCCCTTCTCACAATGAGCAGTTCTTC; cdr3_aa: CASSSSGFPSHNEQFF
d_call: TRBD1; j_call: TRBJ2-3; clone_size: once; v_call: TRBV9; cdr3_nt: TGTGCCAGCAGCCTCCGGGACAGGGTGACAGATACGCAGTATTTT; cdr3_aa: CASSLRDRVTDTQYF
d_call: TRBD2; j_call: TRBJ2-1; clone_size: -; v_call: TRBV5-5; cdr3_nt: TGTGCCAGCGGTCATCCTAGCGGGATAGACAATGAGCAGTTCTTC; cdr3_aa: CASGHPSGIDNEQFF
d_call: TRBD1; j_call: TRBJ2-5; clone_size: -; v_call: TRBV28; cdr3_nt: TGTGCCAGCAGTTTTCCTCGGGACAGGGAAGAGACCCAGTACTTC; cdr3_aa: CASSFPRDREETQYF
d_call: -; j_call: TRBJ2-5; clone_size: -; v_call: TRBV6-6; cdr3_nt: TGTGCCAGCAGCCCTCGGGACACTCAAGAGACCCAGTACTTC; cdr3_aa: CASSPRDTQETQYF
d_call: -; j_call: TRBJ2-7; clone_size: -; v_call: TRBV5-3; cdr3_nt: TGTGCCAGAAGCCCCCGCCGGGGCCCCACCTTCTACGAGCAGTACTTC; cdr3_aa: CARSPRRGPTFYEQYF
d_call: -; j_call: TRBJ2-1; clone_size: -; v_call: TRBV15; cdr3_nt: TGTGCCACCAGCAGGGGGTCCTACGGTGAGCAGTTCTTC; cdr3_aa: CATSRGSYGEQFF
d_call: TRBD1; j_call: TRBJ1-4; clone_size: -; v_call: TRBV4-1; cdr3_nt: TGCGCCAGCAGCCTCTTACAGGGGGGACCTAATGAAAAACTGTTTTTT; cdr3_aa: CASSLLQGGPNEKLFF
d_call: -; j_call: TRBJ2-7; clone_size: -; v_call: TRBV27; cdr3_nt: TGTGCCAGCAGTTTCCCAGGGACCTTCTACGAGCAGTACTTC; cdr3_aa: CASSFPGTFYEQYF